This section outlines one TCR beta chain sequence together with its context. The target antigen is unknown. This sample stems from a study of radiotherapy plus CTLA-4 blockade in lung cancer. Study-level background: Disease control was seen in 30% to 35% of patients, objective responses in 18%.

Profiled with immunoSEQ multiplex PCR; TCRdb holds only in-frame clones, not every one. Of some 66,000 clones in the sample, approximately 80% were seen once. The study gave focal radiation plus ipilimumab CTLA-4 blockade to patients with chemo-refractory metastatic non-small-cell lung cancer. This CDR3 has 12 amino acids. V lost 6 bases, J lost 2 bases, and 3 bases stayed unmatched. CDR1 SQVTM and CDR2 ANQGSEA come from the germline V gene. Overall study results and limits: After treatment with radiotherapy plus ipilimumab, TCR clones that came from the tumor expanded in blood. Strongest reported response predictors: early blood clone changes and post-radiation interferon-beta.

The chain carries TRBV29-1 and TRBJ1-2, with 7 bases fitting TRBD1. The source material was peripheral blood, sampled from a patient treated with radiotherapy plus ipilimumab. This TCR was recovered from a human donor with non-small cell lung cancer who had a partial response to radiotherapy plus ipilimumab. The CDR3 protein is CSVPTGNYGYTF. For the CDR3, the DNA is TGCAGCGTCCCGACAGGGAACTATGGCTACACCTTC.